This is a list of T cell receptor beta chains from one sample in a study of blood T cell repertoires in COVID-19. The data were produced by immunoSEQ multiplex PCR, yet TCRdb's version contains in-frame clones alone and is incomplete. The sample lists 70,000 or so clones; roughly 89% were seen once. Sample: peripheral blood. Receptors were obtained from a man aged 55 to 70 with acute or convalescent COVID-19. Both conserved end residues are part of each CDR3. The order of the fields is CDR3 DNA, CDR3 protein, D gene, J gene, V gene, clone size. D genes are given only for firm matches. Where a row states a size, it is once, few, many or the class of an expanded clone; other rows omit it.

DNA: TGTGCCACCAGCAGAGATGGGGGGGAGGGTGGCTACACCTTC; CDR3: CATSRDGGEGGYTF; D: NA; J: TRBJ1-2; V: TRBV15; size: NA
DNA: TGCGCCAGCAGCCAAGATGCCCCAGGGGCTAATGAAAAACTGTTTTTT; CDR3: CASSQDAPGANEKLFF; D: NA; J: TRBJ1-4; V: TRBV4-1; size: NA
DNA: TGCGCCAGCAGCCTTACTAAGTTGAACACTGAAGCTTTCTTT; CDR3: CASSLTKLNTEAFF; D: NA; J: TRBJ1-1; V: TRBV5-1; size: NA
DNA: TGCGCCAGACCCCGGGACAGAGAGGGTAGGACCGGGGAGCTGTTTTTT; CDR3: CARPRDREGRTGELFF; D: TRBD1; J: TRBJ2-2; V: TRBV23-1; size: NA
DNA: TGTGCCACCAGCAGAGATCAGGGAGGCGGCGGCTTCAACACAGATACGCAGTATTTT; CDR3: CATSRDQGGGGFNTDTQYF; D: NA; J: TRBJ2-3; V: TRBV15; size: NA
DNA: TGTGCCACCCGACAGCTCTCCTACAATGAGCAGTTCTTC; CDR3: CATRQLSYNEQFF; D: NA; J: TRBJ2-1; V: TRBV6-5; size: NA
DNA: TGCGCCAGCAGCTTGGTACTAGGAAGACTCTACGAGCAGTACTTC; CDR3: CASSLVLGRLYEQYF; D: NA; J: TRBJ2-7; V: TRBV5-1; size: NA
DNA: TGCGCCAGCAGCATGGACTACTCGTCCTACAATGAGCAGTTCTTC; CDR3: CASSMDYSSYNEQFF; D: NA; J: TRBJ2-1; V: TRBV5-1; size: NA
DNA: TGTGCCAGCAGCACTACAGGGCGCCAGCCCCAGCATTTT; CDR3: CASSTTGRQPQHF; D: NA; J: TRBJ1-5; V: TRBV7-9; size: once
DNA: TGTGCCAGCAGCACCGGGACACCGAACACCGGGGAGCTGTTTTTT; CDR3: CASSTGTPNTGELFF; D: NA; J: TRBJ2-2; V: TRBV5-6; size: NA
DNA: TGTGCCAGCAGTTTGCTGACAGGGGCCGGAAACACCATATATTTT; CDR3: CASSLLTGAGNTIYF; D: TRBD1; J: TRBJ1-3; V: TRBV28; size: NA
DNA: TGTGCCTTCCGGGACAGGGGCTACGAGCAGTACTTC; CDR3: CAFRDRGYEQYF; D: TRBD1; J: TRBJ2-7; V: TRBV30; size: NA
DNA: TGTGCCTGGAGTCCGTGGGGCAGGCTTATAGACTACGAGCAGTACTTC; CDR3: CAWSPWGRLIDYEQYF; D: NA; J: TRBJ2-7; V: TRBV30; size: NA
DNA: TGCGCCAGCAGCTTGGTTCAGGGGGCTCAGCAAGGCGAAAAACTGTTTTTT; CDR3: CASSLVQGAQQGEKLFF; D: TRBD1; J: TRBJ1-4; V: TRBV5-1; size: NA
DNA: TGTGCCAGCAAGCTGGCTAGCGGGAGGTCCACCGGGGAGCTGTTTTTT; CDR3: CASKLASGRSTGELFF; D: TRBD2; J: TRBJ2-2; V: TRBV2; size: NA
DNA: TGTGCCAGCAGCTTAGCCCCCCAGGGCGGGGGCAGATGGGAGCAGTACTTC; CDR3: CASSLAPQGGGRWEQYF; D: NA; J: TRBJ2-7; V: TRBV7-8; size: NA
DNA: TGTGCCAGCAGCTTCCTTCGGACAGGGATCACCGGGGAGCTGTTTTTT; CDR3: CASSFLRTGITGELFF; D: TRBD1; J: TRBJ2-2; V: TRBV11-2; size: NA
DNA: TGTGCCAGCAGTGAAAGACAGGGGTGGGAGACCCAGTACTTC; CDR3: CASSERQGWETQYF; D: TRBD1; J: TRBJ2-5; V: TRBV2; size: once
DNA: TGTGCCAGTAGTATAAACAGGGGAATTGACATTCAGTACTTC; CDR3: CASSINRGIDIQYF; D: TRBD1; J: TRBJ2-4; V: TRBV19; size: NA
DNA: TGTGCCAGCGCAAGCTTTCAGGGCGCCTACGAGCAGTACTTC; CDR3: CASASFQGAYEQYF; D: NA; J: TRBJ2-7; V: TRBV19; size: NA
DNA: TGTGCCAGCAGCCAAGGGTGGCAAGATAAAGAGACCCAGTACTTC; CDR3: CASSQGWQDKETQYF; D: NA; J: TRBJ2-5; V: TRBV3-1/TRBV3-2; size: NA
DNA: TGTGCCAGCAGGAGGGAAGCGGGGGGCTACAATGAGCAGTTCTTC; CDR3: CASRREAGGYNEQFF; D: TRBD2; J: TRBJ2-1; V: TRBV6-5; size: NA
DNA: TGCGCCAGCAGCTGGGGACAGGGGTCGAGAACCGGGGAGCTGTTTTTT; CDR3: CASSWGQGSRTGELFF; D: TRBD1; J: TRBJ2-2; V: TRBV5-1; size: NA
DNA: TGTGCCAGTAGTACCCTGCTGCAGGGGGCGCGGGAGACCCAGTACTTC; CDR3: CASSTLLQGARETQYF; D: TRBD1; J: TRBJ2-5; V: TRBV19; size: NA